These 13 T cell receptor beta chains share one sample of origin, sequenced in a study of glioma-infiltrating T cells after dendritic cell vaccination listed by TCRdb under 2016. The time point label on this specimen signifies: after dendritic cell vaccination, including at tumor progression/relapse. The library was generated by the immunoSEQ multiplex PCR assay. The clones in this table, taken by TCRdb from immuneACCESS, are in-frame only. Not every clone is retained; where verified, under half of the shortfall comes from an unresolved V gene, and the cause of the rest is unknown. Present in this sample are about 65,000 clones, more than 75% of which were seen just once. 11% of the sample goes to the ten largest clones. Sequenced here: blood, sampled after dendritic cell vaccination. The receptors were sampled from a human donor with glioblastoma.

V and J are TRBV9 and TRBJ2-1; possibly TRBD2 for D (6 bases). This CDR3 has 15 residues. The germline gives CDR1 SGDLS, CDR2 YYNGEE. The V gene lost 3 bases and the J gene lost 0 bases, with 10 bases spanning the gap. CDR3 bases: TGTGCCAGCAGCGCTAGCGCCAGCTCCTACAATGAGCAGTTCTTC. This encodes CASSASASSYNEQFF.

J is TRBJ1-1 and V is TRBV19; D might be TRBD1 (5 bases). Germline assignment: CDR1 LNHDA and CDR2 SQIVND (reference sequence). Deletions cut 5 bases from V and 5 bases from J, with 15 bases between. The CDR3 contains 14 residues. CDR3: CASSPQGVITEAFF. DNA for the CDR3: TGTGCCAGTAGTCCCCAGGGTGTGATTACTGAAGCTTTCTTT.

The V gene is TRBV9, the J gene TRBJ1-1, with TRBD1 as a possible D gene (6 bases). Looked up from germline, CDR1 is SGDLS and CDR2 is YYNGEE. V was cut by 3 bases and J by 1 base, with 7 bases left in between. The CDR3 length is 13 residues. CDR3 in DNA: TGTGCCAGCAGCGGGGGGCAGAACACTGAAGCTTTCTTT. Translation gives CASSGGQNTEAFF. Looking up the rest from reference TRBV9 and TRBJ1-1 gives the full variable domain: DSGVTQTPKHLITATGQRVTLRCSPRSGDLSVYWYQQSLDQGLQFLIQYYNGEERAKGNILERFSAQQFPDLHSELNLSSLELGDSALYFCASSGGQNTEAFFGQGTRLTVV.

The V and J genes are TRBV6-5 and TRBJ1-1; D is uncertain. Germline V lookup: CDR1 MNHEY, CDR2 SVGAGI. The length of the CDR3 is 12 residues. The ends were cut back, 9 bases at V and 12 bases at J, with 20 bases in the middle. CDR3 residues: CASHPVPSRTFF. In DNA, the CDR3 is TGTGCCAGTCATCCCGTTCCCTCGAGAACTTTCTTT.

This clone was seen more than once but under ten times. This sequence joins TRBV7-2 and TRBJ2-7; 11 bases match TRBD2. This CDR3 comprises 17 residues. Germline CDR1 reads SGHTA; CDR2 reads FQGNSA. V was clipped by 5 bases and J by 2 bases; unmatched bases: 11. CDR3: CASSRVPSGGITYEQYF. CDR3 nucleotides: TGTGCCAGCAGCCGAGTCCCTAGCGGGGGGATTACCTACGAGCAGTACTTC. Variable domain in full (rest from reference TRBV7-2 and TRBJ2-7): GAGVSQSPSNKVTEKGKDVELRCDPISGHTALYWYRQSLGQGLEFLIYFQGNSAPDKSGLPSDRFSAERTGGSVSTLTIQRTQQEDSAVYLCASSRVPSGGITYEQYFGPGTRLTVT.

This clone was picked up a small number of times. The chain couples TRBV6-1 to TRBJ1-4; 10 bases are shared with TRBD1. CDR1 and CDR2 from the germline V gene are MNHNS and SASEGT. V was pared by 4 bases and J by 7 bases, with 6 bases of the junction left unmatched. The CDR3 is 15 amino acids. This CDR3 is CASSGRGTGAEKLFF. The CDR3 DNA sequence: TGTGCCAGCAGTGGCCGTGGGACAGGGGCTGAAAAACTGTTTTTT.

In DNA, the CDR3 is TGCGCCAGCAGCCAAGTACTCCTAGCCAAAAACATTCAGTACTTC. Its translation: CASSQVLLAKNIQYF. The rearrangement joins TRBV4-3 to TRBJ2-4; D unclear. The CDR3 is 15 residues long. Germline V gene lookup returns CDR1 LGHNA and CDR2 YSLEER. V was shortened by 1 base and J by 0 bases, with 7 bases between the two germline ends.

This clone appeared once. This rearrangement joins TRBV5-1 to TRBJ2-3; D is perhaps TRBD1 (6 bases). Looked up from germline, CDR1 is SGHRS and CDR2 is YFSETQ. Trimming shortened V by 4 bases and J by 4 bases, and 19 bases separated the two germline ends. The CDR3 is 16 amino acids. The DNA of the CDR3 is TGCGCCAGCAGCAGTTCAGGGGTCACGGAGGCAGATACGCAGTATTTT. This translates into CASSSSGVTEADTQYF.

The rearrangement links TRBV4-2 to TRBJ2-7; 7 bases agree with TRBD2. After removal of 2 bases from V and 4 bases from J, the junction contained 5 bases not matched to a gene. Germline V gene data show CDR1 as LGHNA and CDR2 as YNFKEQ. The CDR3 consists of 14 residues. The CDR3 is CASSQIGEGYEQYF. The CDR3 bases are TGTGCCAGCAGCCAAATAGGGGAGGGATACGAGCAGTACTTC.

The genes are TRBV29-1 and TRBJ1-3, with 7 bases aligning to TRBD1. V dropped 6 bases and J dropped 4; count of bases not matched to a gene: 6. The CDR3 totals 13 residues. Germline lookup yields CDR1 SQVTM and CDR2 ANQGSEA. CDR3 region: CSVRGQDGNTIYF. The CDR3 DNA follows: TGCAGCGTGCGAGGACAGGACGGAAACACCATATATTTT. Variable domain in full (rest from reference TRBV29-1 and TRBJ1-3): SAVISQKPSRDICQRGTSLTIQCQVDSQVTMMFWYRQQPGQSLTLIATANQGSEATYESGFVIDKFPISRPNLTFSTLTVSNMSPEDSSIYLCSVRGQDGNTIYFGEGSWLTVV.

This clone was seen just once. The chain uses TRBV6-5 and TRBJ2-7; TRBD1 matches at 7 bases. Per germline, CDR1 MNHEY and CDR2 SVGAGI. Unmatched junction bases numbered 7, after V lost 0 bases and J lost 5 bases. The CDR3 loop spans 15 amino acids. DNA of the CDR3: TGTGCCAGCAGTTACTCGTCAGGGGGAATCCACGAGCAGTACTTC. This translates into CASSYSSGGIHEQYF.

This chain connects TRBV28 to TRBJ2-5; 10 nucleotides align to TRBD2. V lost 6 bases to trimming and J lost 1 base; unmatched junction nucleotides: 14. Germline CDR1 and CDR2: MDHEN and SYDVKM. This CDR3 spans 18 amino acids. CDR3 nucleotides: TGTGCCAGCAGCGCCCCAGAACTACTAGCGGGGCCCCAAGAGACCCAGTACTTC. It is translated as CASSAPELLAGPQETQYF.

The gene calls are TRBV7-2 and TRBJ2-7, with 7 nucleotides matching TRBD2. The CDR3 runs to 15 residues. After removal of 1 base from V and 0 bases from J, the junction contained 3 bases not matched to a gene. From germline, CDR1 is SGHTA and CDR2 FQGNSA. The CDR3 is CASSLGTSASYEQYF. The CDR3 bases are TGTGCCAGCAGCTTAGGCACTAGCGCCTCCTACGAGCAGTACTTC.